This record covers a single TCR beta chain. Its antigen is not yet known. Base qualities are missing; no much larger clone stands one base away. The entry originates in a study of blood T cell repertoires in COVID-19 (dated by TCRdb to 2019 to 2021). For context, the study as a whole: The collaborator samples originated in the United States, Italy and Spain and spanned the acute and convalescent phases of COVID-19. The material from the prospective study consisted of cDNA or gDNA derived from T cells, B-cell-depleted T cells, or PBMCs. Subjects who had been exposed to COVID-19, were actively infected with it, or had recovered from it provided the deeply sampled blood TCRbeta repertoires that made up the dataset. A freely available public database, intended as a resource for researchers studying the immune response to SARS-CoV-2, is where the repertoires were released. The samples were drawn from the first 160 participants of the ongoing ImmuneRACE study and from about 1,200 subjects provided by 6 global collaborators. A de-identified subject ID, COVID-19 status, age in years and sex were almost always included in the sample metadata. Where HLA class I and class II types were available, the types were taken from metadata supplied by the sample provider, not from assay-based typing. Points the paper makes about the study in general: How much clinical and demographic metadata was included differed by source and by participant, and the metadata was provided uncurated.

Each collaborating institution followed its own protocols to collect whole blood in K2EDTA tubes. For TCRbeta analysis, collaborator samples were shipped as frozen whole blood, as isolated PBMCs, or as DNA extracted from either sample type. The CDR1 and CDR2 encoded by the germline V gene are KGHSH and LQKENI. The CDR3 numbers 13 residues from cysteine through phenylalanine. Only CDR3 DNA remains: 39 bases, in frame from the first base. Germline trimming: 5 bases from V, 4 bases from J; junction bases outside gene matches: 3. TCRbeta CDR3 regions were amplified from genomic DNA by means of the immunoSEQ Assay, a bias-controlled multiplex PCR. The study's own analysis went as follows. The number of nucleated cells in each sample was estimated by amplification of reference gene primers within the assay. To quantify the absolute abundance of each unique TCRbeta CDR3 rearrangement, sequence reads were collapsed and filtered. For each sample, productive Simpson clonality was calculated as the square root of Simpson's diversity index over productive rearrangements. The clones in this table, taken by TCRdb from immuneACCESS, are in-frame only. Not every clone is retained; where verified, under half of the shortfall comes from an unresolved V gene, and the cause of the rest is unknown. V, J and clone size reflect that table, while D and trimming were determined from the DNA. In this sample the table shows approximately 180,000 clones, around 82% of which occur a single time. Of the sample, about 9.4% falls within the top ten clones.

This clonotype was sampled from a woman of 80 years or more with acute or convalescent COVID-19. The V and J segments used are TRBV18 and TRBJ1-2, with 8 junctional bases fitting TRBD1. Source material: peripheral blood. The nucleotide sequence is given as TGTGCCAGCTCAGACGGACAGGGCTATGGCTACACCTTC. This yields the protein CASSDGQGYGYTF.